The entry below gives a single TCR beta chain sequence along with its context. The sample carries other DNA sequences with the same CDR3. The data stem from a study of radiotherapy plus CTLA-4 blockade in lung cancer. Sequenced by immunoSEQ multiplex PCR; TCRdb stores in-frame clones only, minus some. The sample lists over 60,000 clones; around 86% were seen once. The CDR3 consists of 16 residues. The junction had 5 bases not matched to a gene; V was cut back by 0 bases and J by 4 bases. The germline CDR1 and CDR2 sequences are MDHEN and SYDVKM. Focal radiation plus CTLA-4 blockade with ipilimumab was administered to patients who had chemo-refractory metastatic non-small-cell lung cancer.

The clonotype was recovered from a human donor with non-small cell lung cancer that progressed on radiotherapy plus ipilimumab. The specimen comprised peripheral blood, sampled from a patient treated with radiotherapy plus ipilimumab. The V and J genes are TRBV28 and TRBJ1-5, with 8 nucleotides matching TRBD1. CDR3 DNA: TGTGCCAGCAGTTTATGGCCGGGACAGGCTAATCAGCCCCAGCATTTT. Translating gives CASSLWPGQANQPQHF. Complete variable domain (other parts from reference TRBV28 and TRBJ1-5): DVKVTQSSRYLVKRTGEKVFLECVQDMDHENMFWYRQDPGLGLRLIYFSYDVKMKEKGDIPEGYSVSREKKERFSLILESASTNQTSMYLCASSLWPGQANQPQHFGDGTRLSIL.